This T cell receptor (beta chain) was captured in a study of T cell responses to AZD1222 COVID-19 vaccine. Findings and caveats of the study: In the spike-specific TCR repertoire, nearly half reportedly target unmutated variant regions. Females outnumbered males among donors, who were mostly white British; clonal diversity was possibly underestimated.

This CDR3 has 15 residues. V trimming: 5 bases; J trimming: 3 bases; junction bases outside the gene matches: 9. Germline values: CDR1 SEHNR, CDR2 FQNEAQ (reference sequence). Notes on this clone: Its target is unknown.

Measured with immunoSEQ multiplex PCR; TCRdb has only the in-frame clones, and not every one. Among 120,000 to 150,000 clones listed, 75% to 95% were seen once. The sample was peripheral blood, taken 28 days after the second dose of the MenACWY control vaccine. The chain has TRBV7-9 and TRBJ2-7; 8 positions agree with TRBD2. This clonotype was obtained from an adult who received the MenACWY meningococcal vaccine as a control. CDR3 residues: CASSPAGTRDYEQYF. The CDR3, as DNA: TGTGCCAGCAGCCCCGCCGGGACTAGGGACTACGAGCAGTACTTC.